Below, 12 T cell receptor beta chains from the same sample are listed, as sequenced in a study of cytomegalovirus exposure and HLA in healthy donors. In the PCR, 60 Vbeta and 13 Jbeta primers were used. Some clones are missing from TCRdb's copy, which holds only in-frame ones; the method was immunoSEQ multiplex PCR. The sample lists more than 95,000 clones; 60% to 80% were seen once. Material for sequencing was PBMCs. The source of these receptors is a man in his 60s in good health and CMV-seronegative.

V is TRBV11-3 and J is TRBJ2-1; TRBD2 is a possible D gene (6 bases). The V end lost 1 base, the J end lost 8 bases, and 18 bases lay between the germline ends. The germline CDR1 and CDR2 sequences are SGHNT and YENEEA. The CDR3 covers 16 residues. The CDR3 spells CASSLVAGGGSHEQFF. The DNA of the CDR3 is TGTGCCAGCAGCTTAGTAGCCGGTGGAGGGTCCCATGAGCAGTTCTTC.

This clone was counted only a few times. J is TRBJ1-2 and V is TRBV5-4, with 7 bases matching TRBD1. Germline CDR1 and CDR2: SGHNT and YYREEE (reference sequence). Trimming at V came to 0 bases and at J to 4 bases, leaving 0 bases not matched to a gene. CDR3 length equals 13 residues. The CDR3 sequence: CASSLAGGYGYTF. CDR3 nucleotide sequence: TGTGCCAGCAGCTTGGCAGGGGGCTATGGCTACACCTTC. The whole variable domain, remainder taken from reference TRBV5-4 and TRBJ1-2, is ETGVTQSPTHLIKTRGQQVTLRCSSQSGHNTVSWYQQALGQGPQFIFQYYREEENGRGNFPPRFSGLQFPNYSSELNVNALELDDSALYLCASSLAGGYGYTFGSGTRLTVV.

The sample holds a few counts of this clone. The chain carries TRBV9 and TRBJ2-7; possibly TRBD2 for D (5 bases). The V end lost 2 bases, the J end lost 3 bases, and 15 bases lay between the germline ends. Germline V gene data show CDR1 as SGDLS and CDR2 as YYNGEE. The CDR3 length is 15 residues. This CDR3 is CASSVGLSGNYEQYF. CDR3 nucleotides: TGTGCCAGCAGCGTCGGATTAAGCGGAAACTACGAGCAGTACTTC. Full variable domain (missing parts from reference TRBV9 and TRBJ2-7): DSGVTQTPKHLITATGQRVTLRCSPRSGDLSVYWYQQSLDQGLQFLIQYYNGEERAKGNILERFSAQQFPDLHSELNLSSLELGDSALYFCASSVGLSGNYEQYFGPGTRLTVT.

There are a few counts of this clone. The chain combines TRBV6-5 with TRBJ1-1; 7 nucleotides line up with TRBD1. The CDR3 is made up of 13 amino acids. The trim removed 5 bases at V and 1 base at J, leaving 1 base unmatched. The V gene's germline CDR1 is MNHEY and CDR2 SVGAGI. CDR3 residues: CASSDRENTEAFF. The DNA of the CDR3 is TGTGCCAGCAGTGACAGGGAGAACACTGAAGCTTTCTTT.

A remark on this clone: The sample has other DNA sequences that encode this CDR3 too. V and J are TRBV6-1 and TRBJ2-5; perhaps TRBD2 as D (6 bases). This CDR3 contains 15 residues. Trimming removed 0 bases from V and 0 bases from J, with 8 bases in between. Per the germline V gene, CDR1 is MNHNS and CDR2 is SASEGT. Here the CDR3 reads CASSEASGDQETQYF. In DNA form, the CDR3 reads TGTGCCAGCAGTGAAGCCTCGGGGGACCAAGAGACCCAGTACTTC.

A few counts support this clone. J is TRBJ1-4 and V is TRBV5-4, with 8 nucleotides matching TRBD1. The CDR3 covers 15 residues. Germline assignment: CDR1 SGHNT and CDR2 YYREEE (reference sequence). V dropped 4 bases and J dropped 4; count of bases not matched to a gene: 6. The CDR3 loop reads CASSVTGGSNEKLFF. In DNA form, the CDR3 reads TGTGCCAGCAGCGTTACAGGGGGGAGTAATGAAAAACTGTTTTTT.

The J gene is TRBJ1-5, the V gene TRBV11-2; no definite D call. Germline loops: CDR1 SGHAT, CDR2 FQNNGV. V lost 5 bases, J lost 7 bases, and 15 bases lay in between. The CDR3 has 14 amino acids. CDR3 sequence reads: CASSPRAGGQPQHF. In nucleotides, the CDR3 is TGTGCCAGCAGCCCCCGAGCGGGCGGGCAGCCCCAGCATTTT.

CDR3: CASSVEAGGHRTQYF. DNA for the CDR3: TGTGCCAGCAGCGTAGAAGCGGGGGGGCACCGCACGCAGTATTTT. The chain joins TRBV9 to TRBJ2-3; TRBD2 matches at 10 bases. CDR3 length: 15 amino acids. Germline V lookup: CDR1 SGDLS, CDR2 YYNGEE. V dropped 0 bases and J dropped 9; count of bases not matched to a gene: 7.

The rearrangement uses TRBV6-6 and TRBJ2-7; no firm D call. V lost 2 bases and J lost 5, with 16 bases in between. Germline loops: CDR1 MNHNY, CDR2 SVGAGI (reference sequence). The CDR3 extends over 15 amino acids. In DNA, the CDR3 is TGTGCCAGCAGTTACCGGAGCTTCTCGGATGACGAGCAGTACTTC. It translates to CASSYRSFSDDEQYF.

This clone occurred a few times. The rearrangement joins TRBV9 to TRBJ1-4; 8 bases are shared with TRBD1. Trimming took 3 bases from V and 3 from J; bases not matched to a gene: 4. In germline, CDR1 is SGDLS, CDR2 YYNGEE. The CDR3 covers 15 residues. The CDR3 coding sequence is TGTGCCAGCAGCGCACAGGGGGTTTCTAATGAAAAACTGTTTTTT. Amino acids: CASSAQGVSNEKLFF. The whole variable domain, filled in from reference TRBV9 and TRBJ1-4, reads DSGVTQTPKHLITATGQRVTLRCSPRSGDLSVYWYQQSLDQGLQFLIQYYNGEERAKGNILERFSAQQFPDLHSELNLSSLELGDSALYFCASSAQGVSNEKLFFGSGTQLSVL.

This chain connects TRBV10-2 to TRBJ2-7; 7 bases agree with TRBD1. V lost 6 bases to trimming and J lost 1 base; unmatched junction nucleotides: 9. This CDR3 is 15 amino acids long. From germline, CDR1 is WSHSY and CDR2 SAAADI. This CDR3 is CASRKRKGASYEQYF. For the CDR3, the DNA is TGCGCCAGCAGAAAACGGAAGGGGGCATCCTACGAGCAGTACTTC.

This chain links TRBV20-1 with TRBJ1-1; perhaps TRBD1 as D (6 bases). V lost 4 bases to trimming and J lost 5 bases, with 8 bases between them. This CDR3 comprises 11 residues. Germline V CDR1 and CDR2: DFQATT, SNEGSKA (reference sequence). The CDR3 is CSATGETEAFF. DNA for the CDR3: TGCAGTGCTACAGGGGAGACTGAAGCTTTCTTT.